This T cell receptor beta chain was captured in a study of blood T cells in healthy people across ages. A sample-barcoded 5' primer and a J-beta primer mix were used in a second PCR of about 7 to 11 cycles. One entry per CDR3 protein, called by TCRdb with MiXCR from the 5' RACE reads. Here the sample spans around 670,000 distinct CDR3 sequences, approximately 30% being singletons. The CDR3 has 15 amino acids. V gave up 7 bases and J gave up 4 bases, with 20 bases separating them. V is TRBV12-3 or TRBV12-4 and J is TRBJ2-7, with D tentatively TRBD1 or TRBD2 (5 bases each). This TCR was recovered from an elderly woman in good health. Sequencing was done on a sample of blood. The CDR3 region is CASTAGAGGGYEQYF. The CDR3 DNA reads TGTGCCAGCACCGCCGGCGCTGGTGGGGGATACGAGCAGTACTTC.